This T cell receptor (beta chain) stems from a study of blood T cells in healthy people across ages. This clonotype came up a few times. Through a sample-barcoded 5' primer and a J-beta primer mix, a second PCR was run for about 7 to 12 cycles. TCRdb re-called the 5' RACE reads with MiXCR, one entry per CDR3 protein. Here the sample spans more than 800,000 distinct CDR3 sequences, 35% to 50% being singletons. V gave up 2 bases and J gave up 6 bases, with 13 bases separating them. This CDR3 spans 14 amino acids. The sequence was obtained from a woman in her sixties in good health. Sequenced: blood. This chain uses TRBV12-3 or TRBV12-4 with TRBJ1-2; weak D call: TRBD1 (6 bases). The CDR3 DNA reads TGTGCCAGCAGTTTAAGACAGGATGGCGATGGCTACACCTTC. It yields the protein CASSLRQDGDGYTF.